This entry lists 22 T cell receptor beta chains sequenced from one sample in a study of blood T cell repertoires in COVID-19. Sequencing used immunoSEQ multiplex PCR; TCRdb keeps in-frame clones, though not all of them. The data contain roughly 220,000 clones, around 83% of them singletons. Sequencing was performed on peripheral blood. The receptor set was obtained from a woman between 50 and 59 years old with COVID-19, enrolled during active disease.

The chain carries TRBV3-1 (or the pseudogene TRBV3-2) and TRBJ2-5; 10 positions agree with TRBD2. The CDR3 extends over 16 amino acids. Germline V CDR1 and CDR2: LGHDT, YNNKEL (reference sequence). After removal of 3 bases from V and 2 bases from J, the junction contained 6 bases not matched to a gene. CDR3 residues: CASSHHRTSGQETQYF. In DNA form, the CDR3 reads TGTGCCAGCAGCCATCACCGGACTAGCGGTCAAGAGACCCAGTACTTC.

The V call is TRBV7-8, the J call TRBJ1-5; no clear D gene. The CDR3 runs to 13 residues. Trimming took off 4 bases at V and 5 bases at J, with 9 bases between the two ends. Germline assignment: CDR1 SGHVS and CDR2 FQNEAQ. The CDR3 loop reads CASSYRLDQPQHF. For the CDR3, the DNA is TGTGCCAGCAGCTACCGACTGGATCAGCCCCAGCATTTT. The variable domain in full, with the rest retrieved from reference TRBV7-8 and TRBJ1-5, is GAGVSQSPRYKVAKRGQDVALRCDPISGHVSLFWYQQALGQGPEFLTYFQNEAQLDKSGLPSDRFFAERPEGSVSTLKIQRTQQEDSAVYLCASSYRLDQPQHFGDGTRLSIL.

This chain joins TRBV3-1 (or the pseudogene TRBV3-2) and TRBJ2-3; maybe TRBD2 (6 bases). Germline-derived CDR1 and CDR2 are LGHDT and YNNKEL (reference sequence). V shed 0 bases and J shed 1 base, with 8 bases lying between them. This CDR3 region has 15 residues. The CDR3 DNA reads TGTGCCAGCAGCCAAGAGGGCGGGGGCACAGATACGCAGTATTTT. It is translated as CASSQEGGGTDTQYF.

The genes are TRBV4-3 and TRBJ2-7, with 10 bases aligning to TRBD2. V gave up 0 bases and J gave up 6 bases; unmatched junction bases: 8. The CDR3 is 16 residues long. Germline loops: CDR1 LGHNA, CDR2 YSLEER. The CDR3 DNA reads as TGCGCCAGCAGCCAAGATCTGGGGACTAGCGTTGGCGAGCAGTACTTC. This codes for CASSQDLGTSVGEQYF.

CDR3: CASRTDNQPQHF. CDR3 DNA: TGTGCCAGCAGGACAGATAATCAGCCCCAGCATTTT. J is TRBJ1-5 and V is TRBV12-3 or TRBV12-4, with TRBD1 as a possible D gene (5 bases). V dropped 6 bases and J dropped 4 bases, with 7 bases sitting between them. The CDR3 loop spans 12 amino acids.

The gene calls are TRBV15 and TRBJ1-1, with a possible D match to TRBD1 (5 bases). The germline CDR1 and CDR2 sequences are LNHNV and YYDKDF (reference sequence). Trimming left V 0 bases short and J 3 bases short, with 14 bases between. The CDR3 loop spans 16 amino acids. CDR3 sequence reads: CATSRERRGVDTEAFF. In nucleotides, the CDR3 is TGTGCCACCAGCAGAGAAAGGCGGGGCGTAGACACTGAAGCTTTCTTT.

The chain combines TRBV12-5 with TRBJ1-3; D gene unclear. Germline V lookup: CDR1 LGHNT, CDR2 FRNRAP. There are 11 residues in the CDR3. Trimming pared 6 bases from V and 7 bases from J, leaving 7 bases between. CDR3 sequence: CASGQRNTIYF. The CDR3 DNA is TGTGCTAGTGGGCAGAGGAACACCATATATTTT. The whole variable domain, remainder taken from reference TRBV12-5 and TRBJ1-3, is DARVTQTPRHKVTEMGQEVTMRCQPILGHNTVFWYRQTMMQGLELLAYFRNRAPLDDSGMPKDRFSAEMPDATLATLKIQPSEPRDSAVYFCASGQRNTIYFGEGSWLTVV.

The gene calls are TRBV19 and TRBJ1-1; 7 bases align to TRBD1. The CDR3 has 13 amino acids. Trimming removed 6 bases from V and 4 bases from J; junction bases left unmatched: 5. Germline lookup yields CDR1 LNHDA and CDR2 SQIVND (reference sequence). This chain's CDR3 is CASRTPGGTEAFF. CDR3 in DNA: TGTGCCAGTAGGACCCCAGGGGGCACTGAAGCTTTCTTT.

The V gene is TRBV24-1, the J gene TRBJ1-2, with 7 bases identical to TRBD1. This CDR3 is 16 amino acids long. Germline assignment: CDR1 KGHDR and CDR2 SFDVKD. The ends lost 4 bases at V and 4 bases at J; junction bases unmatched: 11. The DNA of the CDR3 is TGTGCCACCAGTGACCCCAGACAGGGAGAAAGCTATGGCTACACCTTC. Amino acids: CATSDPRQGESYGYTF.

The chain couples TRBV5-4 to TRBJ2-7, with 8 bases that match TRBD2. Germline V gene data show CDR1 as SGHNT and CDR2 as YYREEE (reference sequence). Losses at the gene ends were 4 bases for V and 5 bases for J; bases not matched to a gene: 5. The CDR3 has 13 amino acids. CDR3: CASSPGGANEQYF. CDR3 nucleotides: TGTGCCAGCAGCCCCGGGGGGGCTAACGAGCAGTACTTC.

This chain joins TRBV29-1 and TRBJ1-1; maybe TRBD1 (6 bases). Germline CDR1 is SQVTM and CDR2 is ANQGSEA. The V end lost 7 bases, the J end lost 6 bases, and 15 bases lay between the germline ends. This CDR3 region has 12 residues. Here the CDR3 reads CSGRFQGSEAFF. DNA for the CDR3: TGCAGCGGGAGATTTCAGGGGTCTGAAGCTTTCTTT.

The chain uses TRBV2 and TRBJ2-4; the D gene is possibly TRBD2 (7 bases). The CDR3 is 16 residues long. V gave up 3 bases and J gave up 0 bases, with 12 bases separating them. Germline CDR1 and CDR2: SNHLY and FYNNEI. CDR3 sequence reads: CASSEGGGLAKNIQYF. The CDR3 bases are TGTGCCAGCAGTGAGGGCGGGGGCCTAGCCAAAAACATTCAGTACTTC.

Points on this clone: In this CDR3 the conserved last residue, phenylalanine or tryptophan, is missing, so a read error is likely. No DNA is shown, since the ends of the CDR3 on it are uncertain; the CDR3 is the one TCRdb lists. The chain combines TRBV6-2 or TRBV6-3 with TRBJ1-1. The CDR3 is 14 amino acids long, termini counted. Germline lookup yields CDR1 MNHEY and CDR2 SVGEGT. The CDR3 reads CASSYSRAPALASV.

The genes are TRBV12-2 and TRBJ2-2; the table names TRBD2, a call not compared with the DNA. TRBV12-2 is a pseudogene locus. This CDR3 has 12 amino acids. The chain's CDR3 is CASRLYPGELFF. CDR3 bases: TGTGCAAGTCGCTTATATCCCGGGGAGCTGTTTTTT.

J is TRBJ2-2 and V is TRBV10-3; 10 nucleotides align to TRBD1. The CDR3 loop spans 14 amino acids. Unmatched junction bases numbered 7, after V lost 8 bases and J lost 7 bases. Germline values: CDR1 ENHRY, CDR2 SYGVKD. The CDR3 DNA is TGTGCCATCCGACAGGGGGCCCTTGACGGGGAGCTGTTTTTT. Encoded protein: CAIRQGALDGELFF.

J is TRBJ2-1 and V is TRBV5-1; TRBD1 agrees at 7 bases. V trimming: 5 bases; J trimming: 3 bases; junction bases outside the gene matches: 8. The CDR3 is made up of 15 amino acids. Per germline, CDR1 SGHRS and CDR2 YFSETQ. CDR3 bases: TGCGCCAGCAGACATCCCCGGGACAGCTACAATGAGCAGTTCTTC. The encoded protein is CASRHPRDSYNEQFF.

The rearrangement uses TRBV19 and TRBJ2-1; 9 bases are shared with TRBD1. The CDR3 is 14 residues long. Germline lookup yields CDR1 LNHDA and CDR2 SQIVND (reference sequence). J gave up 4 bases and V 6 bases, and 4 bases lay outside the gene matches. For the CDR3, the DNA is TGTGCCAGTAGGCGGGACAGGGAATACAATGAGCAGTTCTTC. Translation gives CASRRDREYNEQFF. Drawing the rest from reference TRBV19 and TRBJ2-1, the complete variable domain is DGGITQSPKYLFRKEGQNVTLSCEQNLNHDAMYWYRQDPGQGLRLIYYSQIVNDFQKGDIAEGYSVSREKKESFPLTVTSAQKNPTAFYLCASRRDREYNEQFFGPGTRLTVL.

The chain's CDR3 is CASSPGVGQGRIGELFF. CDR3 nucleotide sequence: TGCGCCAGCAGCCCCGGGGTAGGACAGGGGCGAATCGGGGAGCTGTTTTTT. The chain recombines TRBV5-1 with TRBJ2-2; 9 positions match TRBD1. The germline V gene has CDR1 SGHRS and CDR2 YFSETQ. V lost 4 bases to trimming and J lost 7 bases; unmatched junction nucleotides: 14. This CDR3 contains 17 residues.

This clone has more than one count but fewer than ten. The gene calls are TRBV9 and TRBJ1-4, with a tentative D call TRBD1 (5 bases). Per the germline V gene, CDR1 is SGDLS and CDR2 is YYNGEE. The V end was cut by 0 bases, the J end by 7 bases, with 13 bases between. The CDR3 runs 15 residues. CDR3 nucleotide sequence: TGTGCCAGCAGCGTAGCTGGGGGAGGTGGTGAAAAACTGTTTTTT. Its protein product is CASSVAGGGGEKLFF.

This chain joins TRBV6-1 and TRBJ1-4; maybe TRBD1 (6 bases). Germline V gene data show CDR1 as MNHNS and CDR2 as SASEGT. The length of the CDR3 is 15 residues. The germline V and J ends were trimmed by 3 bases and 4 bases, with 12 bases remaining between them. CDR3 bases: TGTGCCAGCAGTGAGACCGGACAGTATAATGAAAAACTGTTTTTT. Translating it yields CASSETGQYNEKLFF.

The chain is built from TRBV7-3 and TRBJ2-2, with D perhaps TRBD2 (6 bases). Per the germline V gene, CDR1 is SGHTA and CDR2 is FQGTGA. This CDR3 is 14 amino acids long. With 1 base removed from V and 6 bases from J, the gap between germline ends came to 9 bases. The CDR3 bases are TGTGCCAGCAGCTTAAGGAGGGCTCCCGGGGAGCTGTTTTTT. It specifies CASSLRRAPGELFF. Complete variable domain (other parts from reference TRBV7-3 and TRBJ2-2): GAGVSQTPSNKVTEKGKYVELRCDPISGHTALYWYRQSLGQGPEFLIYFQGTGAADDSGLPNDRFFAVRPEGSVSTLKIQRTERGDSAVYLCASSLRRAPGELFFGEGSRLTVL.

V gene TRBV11-3 combines with J gene TRBJ2-1; TRBD1 matches at 12 bases. V was pared by 4 bases and J by 10 bases, with 8 bases of the junction left unmatched. Germline lookup yields CDR1 SGHNT and CDR2 YENEEA. This CDR3 contains 15 residues. The CDR3 coding sequence is TGTGCCAGCAGCTCCGGGACAGGGGGCCTTAGAGAGCAGTTCTTC. Translated: CASSSGTGGLREQFF.